This T cell receptor (beta chain) was found in a study of cytomegalovirus exposure and HLA in healthy donors. Points from the study as a whole: Indistinguishability led to the exclusion of some V segments, TRBV6-2 and TRBV6-3 included. V- and J-gene trimming of TCR beta was linked (in a later analysis) to a missense DCLRE1C variant. A later look showed TCR association rates differing by HLA locus, highest for DRB1 and lowest for HLA-C.

Of note for this clone: What it binds is not known.

The CDR3 covers 15 residues. Germline CDR1 is SNHLY and CDR2 is FYNNEI. Between the trimmed V and J ends, which lost 6 bases and 5 bases, there was a span of 17 bases. The PCR made use of 60 Vbeta and 13 Jbeta primers. Using immunoSEQ multiplex PCR, the repertoire was profiled, and TCRdb retains in-frame clones only, with some absent. The table lists about 160,000 clones, roughly 80% of them singletons. This sequence was found in a woman aged 45-65 years in good health and CMV-seronegative. The chain links TRBV2 to TRBJ2-1; maybe TRBD1 (7 bases). Sequences were obtained from PBMCs. The CDR3 DNA sequence: TGTGCCAGCAGCGGGGCGGGACAGCAACACAATGAGCAGTTCTTC. Amino acid sequence: CASSGAGQQHNEQFF.